This TCR beta chain was captured by sequencing in a study of blood T cell repertoires in COVID-19. Looking at the study overall: Acute and convalescent COVID-19 specimens originated in the United States, Italy and Spain.

This CDR3 spans 13 amino acids. CDR1 and CDR2 from the germline V gene are SGDLS and YYNGEE. Trimming shortened V by 0 bases and J by 7 bases, and 8 bases separated the two germline ends. Authors' data handling: From reference gene primer amplification, estimates of nucleated cell counts were derived. Clones were read by immunoSEQ multiplex PCR, and TCRdb kept only the in-frame ones, dropping some. The V and J calls and clone size are taken from that table; D and trimming were inferred from the DNA. The table shows about 260,000 clones, with around 86% occurring only once. The source material was peripheral blood. V and J are TRBV9 and TRBJ2-1; D call uncertain. The TCR sequence derives from a man aged 35 to 55 who had recovered from COVID-19. As DNA, the CDR3 is TGTGCCAGCAGCGTAGTTCGAGGTAATGAGCAGTTCTTC. Translated: CASSVVRGNEQFF.